This TCR beta chain was captured by sequencing in a study of T cell repertoires and Cas9 in healthy adults. Looking at the study overall: CD4 and CD8 compartments: SpCas9-reactive T cells profiled for potency, cytotoxicity, lineage. The study, taken as a whole, reports: Reportedly, SpCas9-reactive effector T cell proliferation and function were mitigated by SpCas9-reactive Tregs in vitro.

Details on this clone: Its antigen is as yet unknown.

Produced via immunoSEQ multiplex PCR; TCRdb's table is partial and in-frame only. Here the sample spans around 20,000 clones, about 89% being singletons. This TCR was sampled from a human donor in good health. The sequenced sample was CD4+ effector T cells (CD127+, CD25-, CD137-, CD154-) from PBMCs; culture status not recorded.

CDR3 sequence (DNA): TGTGCCAGCAGCCCAGGTCAACGAGGGCCGGATCAGCCCCAGCATTTT. It translates to CASSPGQRGPDQPQHF. The J gene is TRBJ1-5, the V gene TRBV6-6; D uncertain. Trimming left V 6 bases short and J 5 bases short, with 20 bases between. In germline, CDR1 is MNHNY, CDR2 SVGAGI (reference sequence). The CDR3 totals 16 residues.